This is a list of T cell receptor beta chains from one sample in a study of cytomegalovirus exposure and HLA in healthy donors. Generated by immunoSEQ multiplex PCR, the TCRdb table keeps only in-frame clones and is missing some. The table records 95,000 to 150,000 clones, more than 70% of them present only once. Sequencing was carried out using PBMCs. These receptors originate from a woman in her 30s in good health and CMV-seronegative. CDR3s include the opening cysteine and the closing phenylalanine or tryptophan.

>TRBV5-4
CASSYPQGNYGYTF
>TRBV5-1
CASSSQTSGSYTDTQYF
>TRBV29-1
CSVVTGHQGYGYTF
>TRBV30
CAWSGVTSAFTDTQYF
>TRBV15
CATSSQYPPGGYSNQPQHF
>TRBV9
CASSPWGQNTEAFF
>TRBV7-8
CASSPRQGGSNQPQHF
>TRBV9
CASSVEPGGLNEKLFF
>TRBV9
CASSVGTGVVTYEQYF
>TRBV15
CATSRDGRGGTGELFF
>TRBV6-5
CASSYQRVPQETQYF
>TRBV11-1
CASSQDRMLNQPQHF
>TRBV19
CASSISLNQYEQYF
>TRBV11-3
CASSPAGAVYNSPLHF
>TRBV11-2
CASRAGGDSGVYEQYF
>TRBV9
CASRGDRGPEAFF
>TRBV2
CASSDVGHYEQYF
>TRBV2
CASSTQGNTGELFF
>TRBV7-9
CASSLLRESETQYF
>TRBV2
CASTWGQGSPYEQYF
>TRBV27
CASSLRDRGSDEQYF
>TRBV4-1
CASSQERIAGGYSYEQYF
>TRBV10-2
CASSAQGVGDTEAFF
>TRBV2
CASRKDRGNYGYTF
>TRBV7-8
CASSFRQDNYGYTF
>TRBV9
CASSVGGQESHEQYF
>TRBV7-9
CASSSGSPGYTF
>TRBV13
CASSTGPRGGYTF
>TRBV19
CASSPYLGEKLFF
>TRBV4-1
CASSLLAGGATDTQYF
>TRBV5-6
CASSYGQGFGYTF
>TRBV5-6
CASSLEGWAQHNNEQFF
>TRBV6-5
CASRPQGFRAQYF
>TRBV5-6
CASSSGLGASPLHF
>TRBV6-5
CASSYDYVGTEAFF
>TRBV21-1
CASSNRDRGNTEAFF
>TRBV11-3
CASSLGTSGVNEQFF
>TRBV30
CAWTLSRPLMGTGELFF
>TRBV15
CATSRDRRPWTEAFF
>TRBV6-6
CASSRDRGKNEQFF